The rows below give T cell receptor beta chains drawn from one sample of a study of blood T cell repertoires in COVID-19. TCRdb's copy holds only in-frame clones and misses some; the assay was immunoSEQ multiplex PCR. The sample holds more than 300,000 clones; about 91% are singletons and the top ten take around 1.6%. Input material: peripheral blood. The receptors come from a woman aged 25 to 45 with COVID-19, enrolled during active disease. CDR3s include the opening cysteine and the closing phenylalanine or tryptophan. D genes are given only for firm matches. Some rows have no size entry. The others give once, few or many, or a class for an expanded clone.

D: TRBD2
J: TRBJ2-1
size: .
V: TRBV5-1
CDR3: CASSVGTSANEQFF
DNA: TGCGCCAGCAGCGTCGGGACTAGCGCGAATGAGCAGTTCTTC

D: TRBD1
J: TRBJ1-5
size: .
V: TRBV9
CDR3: CASAGGTGVNQPQHF
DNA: TGTGCCAGCGCTGGCGGGACAGGGGTAAATCAGCCCCAGCATTTT

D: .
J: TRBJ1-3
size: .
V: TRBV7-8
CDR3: CASSSTRWGNTIYF
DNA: TGTGCCAGCAGCTCGACACGATGGGGAAACACCATATATTTT

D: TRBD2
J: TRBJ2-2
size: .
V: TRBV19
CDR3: CASSILLLAGESGELFF
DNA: TGTGCCAGTAGTATACTGTTACTAGCGGGGGAATCCGGGGAGCTGTTTTTT

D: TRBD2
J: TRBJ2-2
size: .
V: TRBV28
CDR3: CASSRTSDTTGELFF
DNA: TGTGCCAGCAGTCGGACTAGCGATACTACCGGGGAGCTGTTTTTT

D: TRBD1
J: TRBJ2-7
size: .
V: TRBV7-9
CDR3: CASSPGQGAYEQYF
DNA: TGTGCCAGCAGCCCCGGACAGGGGGCGTACGAGCAGTACTTC

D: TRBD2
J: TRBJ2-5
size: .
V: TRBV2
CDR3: CASRERLAGGETQYF
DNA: TGTGCCAGCAGGGAACGACTAGCCGGAGGAGAGACCCAGTACTTC

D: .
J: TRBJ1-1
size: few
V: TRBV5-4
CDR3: CASSLKGEGTEAFF
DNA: TGTGCCAGCAGCTTGAAGGGAGAAGGCACTGAAGCTTTCTTT

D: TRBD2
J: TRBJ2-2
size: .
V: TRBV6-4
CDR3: CASSDSETSGAGELFF
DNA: TGTGCCAGCAGTGACTCGGAGACTAGCGGGGCCGGGGAGCTGTTTTTT

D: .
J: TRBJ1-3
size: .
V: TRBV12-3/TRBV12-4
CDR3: CASQDNSGNTIYF
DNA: TGTGCCAGCCAAGACAATTCTGGAAACACCATATATTTT